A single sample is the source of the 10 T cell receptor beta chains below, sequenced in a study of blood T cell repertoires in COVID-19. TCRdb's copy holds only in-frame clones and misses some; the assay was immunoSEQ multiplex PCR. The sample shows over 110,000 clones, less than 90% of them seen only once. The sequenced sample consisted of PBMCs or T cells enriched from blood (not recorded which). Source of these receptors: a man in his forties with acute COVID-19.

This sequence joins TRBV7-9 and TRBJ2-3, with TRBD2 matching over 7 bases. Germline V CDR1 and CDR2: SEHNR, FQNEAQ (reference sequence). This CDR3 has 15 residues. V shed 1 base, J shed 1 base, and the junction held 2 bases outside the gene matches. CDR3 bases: TGTGCCAGCAGCTTAGGACTAGCCGGCACAGATACGCAGTATTTT. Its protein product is CASSLGLAGTDTQYF.

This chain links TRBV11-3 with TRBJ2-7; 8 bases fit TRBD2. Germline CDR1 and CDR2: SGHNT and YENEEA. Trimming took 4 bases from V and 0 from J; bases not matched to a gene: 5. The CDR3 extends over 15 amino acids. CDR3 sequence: CASSSPSGSSYEQYF. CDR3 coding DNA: TGTGCCAGCAGCTCACCAAGCGGGAGCTCCTACGAGCAGTACTTC.

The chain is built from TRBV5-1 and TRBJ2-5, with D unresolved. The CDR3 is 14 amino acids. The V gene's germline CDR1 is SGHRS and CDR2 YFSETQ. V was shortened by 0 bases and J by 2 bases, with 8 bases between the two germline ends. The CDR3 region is CASSLEPGQETQYF. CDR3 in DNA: TGCGCCAGCAGCTTGGAGCCGGGTCAAGAGACCCAGTACTTC.

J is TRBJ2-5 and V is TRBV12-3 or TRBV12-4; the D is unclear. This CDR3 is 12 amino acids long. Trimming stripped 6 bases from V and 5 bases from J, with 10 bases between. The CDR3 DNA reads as TGTGCCAGCAGCCATACTAAGGAGACCCAGTACTTC. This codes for CASSHTKETQYF.

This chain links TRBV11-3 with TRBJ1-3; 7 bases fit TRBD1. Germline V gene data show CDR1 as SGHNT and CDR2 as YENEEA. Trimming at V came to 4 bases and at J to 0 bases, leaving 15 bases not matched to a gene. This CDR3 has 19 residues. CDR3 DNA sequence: TGTGCCAGCAGCTCTGGGGAGCCGGGACAGAGGTTCTCTGGAAACACCATATATTTT. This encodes CASSSGEPGQRFSGNTIYF.

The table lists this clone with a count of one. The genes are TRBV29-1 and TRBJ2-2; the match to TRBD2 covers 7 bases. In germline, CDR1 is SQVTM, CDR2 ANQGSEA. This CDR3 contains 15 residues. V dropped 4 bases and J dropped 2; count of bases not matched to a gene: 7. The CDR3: CSVGASGVNTGELFF. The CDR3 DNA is TGCAGCGTTGGGGCCAGCGGGGTTAACACCGGGGAGCTGTTTTTT.

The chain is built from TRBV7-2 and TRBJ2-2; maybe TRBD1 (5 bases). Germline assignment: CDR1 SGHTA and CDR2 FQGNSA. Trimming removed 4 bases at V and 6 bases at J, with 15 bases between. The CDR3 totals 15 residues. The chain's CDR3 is CASSSGFGKPGELFF. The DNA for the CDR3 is TGTGCCAGCAGCTCAGGGTTTGGGAAACCCGGGGAGCTGTTTTTT.

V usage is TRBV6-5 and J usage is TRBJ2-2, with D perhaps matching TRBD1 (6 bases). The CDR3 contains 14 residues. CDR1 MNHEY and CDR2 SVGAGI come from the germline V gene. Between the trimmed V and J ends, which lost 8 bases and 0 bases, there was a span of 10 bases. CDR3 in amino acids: CASRGQSNTGELFF. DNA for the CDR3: TGTGCCAGCCGAGGACAGTCGAACACCGGGGAGCTGTTTTTT.

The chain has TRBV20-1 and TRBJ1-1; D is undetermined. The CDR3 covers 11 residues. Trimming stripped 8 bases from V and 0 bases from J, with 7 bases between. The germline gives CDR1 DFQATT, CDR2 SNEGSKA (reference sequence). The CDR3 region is CSKLLNTEAFF. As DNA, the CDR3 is TGCAGTAAACTACTGAACACTGAAGCTTTCTTT.

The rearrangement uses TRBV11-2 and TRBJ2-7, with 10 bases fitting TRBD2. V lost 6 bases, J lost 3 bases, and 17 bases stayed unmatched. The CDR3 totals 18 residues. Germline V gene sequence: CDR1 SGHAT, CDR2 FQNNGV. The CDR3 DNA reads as TGTGCCAGCAGGACCCTAGCGGGAGTCGACGAGGGAAGCTACGAGCAGTACTTC. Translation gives CASRTLAGVDEGSYEQYF.